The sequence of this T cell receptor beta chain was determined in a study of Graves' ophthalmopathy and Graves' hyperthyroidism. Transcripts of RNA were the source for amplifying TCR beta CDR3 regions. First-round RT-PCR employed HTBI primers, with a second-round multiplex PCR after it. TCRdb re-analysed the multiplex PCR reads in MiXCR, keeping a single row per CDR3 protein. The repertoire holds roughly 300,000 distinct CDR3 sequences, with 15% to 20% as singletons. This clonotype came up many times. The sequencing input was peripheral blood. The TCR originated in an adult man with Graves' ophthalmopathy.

CDR3 protein: CASSLVGGLESPLHF. The CDR3, as DNA: TGTGCCAGCAGTTTGGTAGGGGGCTTAGAATCACCCCTCCACTTT. This rearrangement joins TRBV12-3 or TRBV12-4 to TRBJ1-6, with 7 nucleotides matching TRBD1. The CDR3 spans 15 residues. The J segment lost 10 bases and the V segment lost 3 bases, leaving 9 bases of the junction unmatched.